The present T cell receptor beta chain was sequenced within a study of T cells in Graves' hyperthyroidism and ophthalmopathy. Study context: Peripheral blood draws took place at initial diagnosis, ahead of any treatment.

This clonotype was seen at least ten times. The investigators amplified TCR beta CDR3 regions from RNA transcripts. HTBI primers were used for first-round RT-PCR of the TCR CDR3. A single record per CDR3 protein comes from TCRdb applying MiXCR to the multiplex PCR reads. This table holds some 600,000 distinct CDR3 sequences, approximately 14% found once. CDR1 is SGHVS and CDR2 is FQNEAQ in the germline V gene. The V and J ends lost 4 bases and 6 bases, in that order; junction bases with no gene match: 10. The CDR3 has 16 amino acids. The clonotype was recovered from a woman aged 25 to 39 with Graves' hyperthyroidism that later progressed to Graves' ophthalmopathy. The genes are TRBV7-8 and TRBJ2-3, with 10 bases that match TRBD2. Input material: blood. In DNA, the CDR3 is TGTGCCAGCAGCTCCCTGCTAGCGGGAGAGTACGATACGCAGTATTTT. The encoded protein is CASSSLLAGEYDTQYF.